The sample holds one count of the clone carrying this T cell receptor beta chain. Losses at the gene ends were 6 bases for V and 1 base for J; bases not matched to a gene: 7. Germline CDR1 reads MNHEY; CDR2 reads SVGEGT. There are 16 residues in the CDR3. Study processing details: Nucleated cell number was recorded as an estimate derived from reference gene primer amplification. Data came from immunoSEQ multiplex PCR; TCRdb stores just in-frame clones and leaves some out. That table supplies the V and J calls and clone size; D and trimming were determined from the DNA. The repertoire includes 250,000 to 350,000 clones, roughly nine tenths of them detected once, and 3% sits in the top ten. Participants were placed into cohorts based on the clinical history they reported. These data come from a study of blood T cell repertoires in COVID-19. The overall study: COVID-19 samples, acute and convalescent, were from the United States, Italy and Spain.

The material sequenced was PBMCs or T cells enriched from blood (not recorded which). The chain joins TRBV6-2 or TRBV6-3 to TRBJ1-5, with 9 bases lining up with TRBD1. The TCR comes from a woman between 50 and 59 years old who had recovered from COVID-19. CDR3 bases: TGTGCCAGCAGCCGACGGGGACAGGGAAGCAATCAGCCCCAGCATTTT. This codes for CASSRRGQGSNQPQHF.